The sequence of this TCR beta chain was determined in a study of T cells after yellow fever vaccination. Findings and caveats of the study: Peak timing came faster in the weaker secondary response, day 5 versus 15. Post-booster repertoires again held most primary-vaccination clones (approximately 96% CD4, 88% CD8). Only a small proportion of the clonotypes turned up in both the CD4 and the CD8 compartments, likely arising from convergent recombination.

This clonotype has at least ten counts. Generation of TCR cDNA used 5'RACE template switching (which added a universal primer site and UMIs). TCRdb passed the 5' RACE reads through MiXCR, listing each CDR3 protein once. The sample contains 20,000 to 25,000 distinct CDR3 sequences, roughly 5.6% of which appear only once. CDR3 length: 16 amino acids. V lost 7 bases and J 0 bases, leaving 16 bases between the germline ends. The germline V gene encodes CDR1 SGHTA and CDR2 FQGNSA. The chain uses TRBV7-2 and TRBJ1-3, with D perhaps matching TRBD1 (5 bases). The clonotype comes from a man aged 18 to 30 who received the YFV17D yellow fever vaccine. The sample consisted of PBMCs, either bulk or a sorted T-cell subset (CD4+, CD8+, memory, or dextramer-sorted; not recorded which), taken roughly 47 days after the first yellow fever vaccination. The CDR3 DNA is TGTGCCAGCACCCCTGCGGGACTCCGCTCTGGAAACACCATATATTTT. Its translation: CASTPAGLRSGNTIYF.